The next 19 T cell receptor beta chains were all read from a single sample in a study of blood T cell repertoires in COVID-19. TCRdb's copy holds only in-frame clones and misses some; the assay was immunoSEQ multiplex PCR. The table has approximately 91,000 clones, more than 60% seen once. The sequencing sample was made of peripheral blood. The receptor set was obtained from a man in his 70s with acute or convalescent COVID-19.

V and J are TRBV29-1 and TRBJ2-1, with TRBD1 matching over 10 bases. The J segment lost 4 bases and the V segment lost 8 bases, leaving 5 bases of the junction unmatched. The germline V gene encodes CDR1 SQVTM and CDR2 ANQGSEA. The CDR3 spans 13 residues. CDR3 loop: CSIRDRGYNEQFF. CDR3 bases: TGCAGCATCCGGGACAGGGGTTACAATGAGCAGTTCTTC.

The rearrangement joins TRBV6-5 to TRBJ2-5, with TRBD1 identical over 7 bases. Germline V gene lookup returns CDR1 MNHEY and CDR2 SVGAGI. The V segment lost 8 bases and the J segment 5 bases; nucleotides outside the gene matches: 11. CDR3 length: 14 residues. As DNA, the CDR3 is TGTGCCAGCGAGGACGAGGGGGCGGATGAGACCCAGTACTTC. Amino acids: CASEDEGADETQYF.

Here the CDR3 reads CASKEGLSTGELFF. CDR3 nucleotide sequence: TGTGCCAGCAAGGAGGGATTAAGCACCGGGGAGCTGTTTTTT. The rearrangement links TRBV6-5 to TRBJ2-2; a possible D gene is TRBD2 (6 bases). In germline, CDR1 is MNHEY, CDR2 SVGAGI. The CDR3 consists of 14 residues. V was shortened by 7 bases and J by 4 bases, with 13 bases between the two germline ends.

The V and J genes are TRBV6-6 and TRBJ1-5; 9 positions agree with TRBD1. From germline, CDR1 is MNHNY and CDR2 SVGAGI (reference sequence). The CDR3 spans 15 residues. With 7 bases clipped from V and 3 bases from J, the junction kept 7 bases outside the gene matches. This CDR3 reads CASTKGQGNNQPQHF. CDR3 bases: TGTGCCAGCACCAAGGGACAGGGTAACAATCAGCCCCAGCATTTT.

This rearrangement joins TRBV5-5 to TRBJ1-4; D is undetermined. V was trimmed by 2 bases and J by 8 bases, leaving 13 bases between them. The germline gives CDR1 SGHKS, CDR2 YYEKEE (reference sequence). The CDR3 length is 14 residues. DNA of the CDR3: TGTGCCAGCAGCTTTAGCCGGAGTGCGGAAAAACTGTTTTTT. It encodes CASSFSRSAEKLFF.

This sequence joins TRBV27 and TRBJ2-2, with 9 bases that match TRBD2. This CDR3 has 16 amino acids. CDR1 and CDR2 from the germline V gene are MNHEY and SMNVEV (reference sequence). V lost 5 bases to trimming and J lost 7 bases; unmatched junction nucleotides: 11. In nucleotides, the CDR3 is TGTGCCAGCAGTCCCGTGCGGGAGGGCCGAGACGGGGAGCTGTTTTTT. It yields the protein CASSPVREGRDGELFF.

V is TRBV6-5 and J is TRBJ2-7, with D perhaps TRBD1 (6 bases). The CDR3 contains 15 residues. Trimming cost V 5 bases and J 0 bases, with 14 bases left between them. Germline CDR1 MNHEY, CDR2 SVGAGI. The CDR3 region has the DNA TGTGCCAGCAGTCTGACGACAGGCATCTCCTACGAGCAGTACTTC. Translating it yields CASSLTTGISYEQYF.

The sample holds a few counts of this clone. The chain couples TRBV19 to TRBJ2-1; no definite D call. V lost 6 bases and J lost 7, with 7 bases in between. Germline V gives CDR1 LNHDA, CDR2 SQIVND (reference sequence). The length of the CDR3 is 11 residues. The CDR3, as DNA: TGTGCCAGTAGATGGGCTAATGAGCAGTTCTTC. It translates to CASRWANEQFF. The full variable domain, rest sourced from reference TRBV19 and TRBJ2-1, is DGGITQSPKYLFRKEGQNVTLSCEQNLNHDAMYWYRQDPGQGLRLIYYSQIVNDFQKGDIAEGYSVSREKKESFPLTVTSAQKNPTAFYLCASRWANEQFFGPGTRLTVL.

This chain links TRBV23-1 with TRBJ1-6, with D maybe TRBD1 (5 bases). TRBV23-1 is an open reading frame, and its role is uncertain. V was cut by 0 bases and J by 8 bases, with 11 bases left in between. This CDR3 comprises 15 residues. The CDR3 loop is CASSQSGQGDSPLHF. The CDR3 DNA reads TGCGCCAGCAGTCAATCCGGGCAGGGTGATTCACCCCTCCACTTT.

This rearrangement joins TRBV7-2 to TRBJ1-4; 8 nucleotides match TRBD1. V shed 8 bases, J shed 7 bases, and the junction held 6 bases outside the gene matches. The length of the CDR3 is 13 residues. From germline, CDR1 is SGHTA and CDR2 FQGNSA. Here the CDR3 DNA reads TGTGCCAGCGGACAGGGAGGTGGTGAAAAACTGTTTTTT. It translates to CASGQGGGEKLFF.

The chain has TRBV29-1 and TRBJ2-3; TRBD2 aligns across 11 bases. This CDR3 region has 15 residues. Per the germline V gene, CDR1 is SQVTM and CDR2 is ANQGSEA. The junction had 7 bases not matched to a gene; V was cut back by 7 bases and J by 1 base. CDR3 coding DNA: TGCAGCGCGGGACTAGCGGACAGACGCACAGATACGCAGTATTTT. Encoded protein: CSAGLADRRTDTQYF.

The chain is built from TRBV29-1 and TRBJ2-1; D not certain. CDR3 length: 14 amino acids. Germline values: CDR1 SQVTM, CDR2 ANQGSEA. The V gene lost 2 bases and the J gene lost 4 bases, with 12 bases spanning the gap. The CDR3 DNA is TGCAGCGTTGAACCCCAAATACGGTACAATGAGCAGTTCTTC. It yields the protein CSVEPQIRYNEQFF.

V and J are TRBV27 and TRBJ2-1, with D unresolved. The germline CDR1 and CDR2 sequences are MNHEY and SMNVEV (reference sequence). CDR3 length equals 17 residues. V lost 5 bases to trimming and J lost 7 bases, with 24 bases between them. CDR3 protein: CASSPSFGRPGMNEQFF. The CDR3 nucleotides are TGTGCCAGCAGTCCCTCCTTCGGCCGACCGGGTATGAATGAGCAGTTCTTC.

The gene calls are TRBV7-2 and TRBJ2-3; 15 bases are shared with TRBD2. The V gene end was trimmed by 5 bases and the J gene end by 3 bases; junction bases not matched to a gene: 6. Germline CDR1 SGHTA, CDR2 FQGNSA. This CDR3 has 17 amino acids. The chain's CDR3 is CASSRTSGRAGTDTQYF. The CDR3 DNA follows: TGTGCCAGCAGCCGGACTAGCGGGAGGGCCGGGACAGATACGCAGTATTTT. The entire variable domain, with the rest obtained from reference TRBV7-2 and TRBJ2-3, is as follows: GAGVSQSPSNKVTEKGKDVELRCDPISGHTALYWYRQSLGQGLEFLIYFQGNSAPDKSGLPSDRFSAERTGGSVSTLTIQRTQQEDSAVYLCASSRTSGRAGTDTQYFGPGTRLTVL.

The chain uses TRBV7-2 and TRBJ2-7, with TRBD2 as a possible D gene (6 bases). Trimming removed 4 bases from V and 3 bases from J, with 10 bases in between. This CDR3 comprises 13 residues. CDR1 is SGHTA and CDR2 is FQGNSA in the germline V gene. The CDR3 nucleotides are TGTGCCAGCAGCTCGGGACTGCTCTACGAGCAGTACTTC. Its translation: CASSSGLLYEQYF. Complete variable domain (other parts from reference TRBV7-2 and TRBJ2-7): GAGVSQSPSNKVTEKGKDVELRCDPISGHTALYWYRQSLGQGLEFLIYFQGNSAPDKSGLPSDRFSAERTGGSVSTLTIQRTQQEDSAVYLCASSSGLLYEQYFGPGTRLTVT.

This clone was counted a single time. V usage is TRBV7-2 and J usage is TRBJ2-7; TRBD1 is a possible D gene (6 bases). CDR1 is SGHTA, CDR2 FQGNSA, per germline. This CDR3 is 14 amino acids long. V was trimmed by 6 bases and J by 0 bases, leaving 12 bases between them. The CDR3 protein is CASRPQGNSYEQYF. DNA for the CDR3: TGTGCCAGCAGGCCTCAGGGGAACTCCTACGAGCAGTACTTC.

This clone occurred a few times. This chain joins TRBV9 and TRBJ1-6, with D possibly being TRBD1 (6 bases). Germline values: CDR1 SGDLS, CDR2 YYNGEE. The CDR3 is 14 amino acids. V was pared by 4 bases and J by 4 bases, with 9 bases between. CDR3 amino acids: CASSIQGYNSPLHF. In nucleotides, the CDR3 is TGTGCCAGCAGCATACAGGGTTATAATTCACCCCTCCACTTT.

This sequence joins TRBV27 and TRBJ2-5; possible D gene TRBD1, 5 bases. The V and J ends lost 6 bases and 1 base respectively, with 21 bases between them. CDR1 and CDR2 (germline): MNHEY, SMNVEV (reference sequence). This CDR3 region has 17 residues. Here the CDR3 reads CASSPFPVRQFQETQYF. The CDR3 DNA sequence: TGTGCCAGCAGCCCATTCCCTGTCCGACAGTTCCAAGAGACCCAGTACTTC.

The chain recombines TRBV7-2 with TRBJ2-4; 12 bases agree with TRBD2. Germline CDR1 reads SGHTA; CDR2 reads FQGNSA. With V trimmed by 4 bases and J by 0 bases, 1 base remained unmatched. This CDR3 region has 16 residues. CDR3 residues: CASSSGLAGAKNIQYF. The CDR3 DNA reads as TGTGCCAGCAGCTCGGGACTAGCGGGAGCCAAAAACATTCAGTACTTC.